This paragraph covers one T cell receptor (beta chain) sequence. Germline CDR1 MNHEY, CDR2 SMNVEV (reference sequence). The CDR3 is 14 residues long. With 3 bases removed from V and 2 bases from J, the gap between germline ends came to 7 bases. Method: immunoSEQ multiplex PCR; TCRdb's copy keeps in-frame clones and lacks some. The table records 100,000 to 150,000 clones, roughly 95% of them present only once. This record comes from a study of cytomegalovirus exposure and HLA in healthy donors. Sample: PBMCs. V gene TRBV27 combines with J gene TRBJ2-2; a possible D gene is TRBD2 (6 bases). The clonotype was recovered from a young man in good health and CMV-seronegative. The CDR3 DNA reads as TGTGCCAGCAGTTTCGGGGGAAACACCGGGGAGCTGTTTTTT. This codes for CASSFGGNTGELFF.